A selection of T cell receptor beta chains follows, all from one sample in a study of response to subunit inactivated influenza vaccine. TCRdb redid the calling of the RT-PCR reads with MiXCR, one entry per CDR3 protein. The sample yields 700,000 to 800,000 distinct CDR3 sequences, about a fifth seen once. The source was PBMCs from blood, collected roughly 5 days after vaccination. The receptors stem from a man aged 50-60 years who received an inactivated influenza vaccine. Each CDR3 is given with its conserved first and last residue. Fields, in order: clone size, J gene, V gene, D gene, CDR3 protein, CDR3 DNA. The D gene is left open where the match is weak. Some rows mark clone size as missing; the rest say once, few, many or name a class of expanded clone.

clone_size: .
j_call: TRBJ2-2
v_call: TRBV27
d_call: .
cdr3_aa: CASRGTSGGELFF
cdr3_nt: TGTGCCAGCAGAGGCACGAGCGGGGGGGAGCTGTTTTTT

clone_size: .
j_call: TRBJ2-7
v_call: TRBV9
d_call: .
cdr3_aa: CASSPSQGRWSSYEQYF
cdr3_nt: TGTGCCAGCTCGCCGTCACAGGGACGGTGGAGTTCCTACGAGCAGTACTTC

clone_size: .
j_call: TRBJ1-5
v_call: TRBV24-1
d_call: .
cdr3_aa: CATSDSRRGGNQPQHF
cdr3_nt: TGTGCCACCAGTGATTCTAGGCGGGGGGGCAATCAGCCCCAGCATTTT

clone_size: .
j_call: TRBJ2-3
v_call: TRBV19
d_call: .
cdr3_aa: CASTPGAGAPDTQYF
cdr3_nt: TGTGCCAGTACACCGGGGGCGGGAGCGCCAGATACGCAGTATTTT

clone_size: .
j_call: TRBJ2-7
v_call: TRBV7-6
d_call: .
cdr3_aa: CASSSTGPFYEQYF
cdr3_nt: TGTGCCAGCAGTTCCACGGGGCCGTTTTACGAACAGTACTTC

clone_size: .
j_call: TRBJ2-3
v_call: TRBV2
d_call: .
cdr3_aa: CASSLRGRTDTQYF
cdr3_nt: TGTGCCAGCAGCCTAAGGGGTCGGACAGATACGCAGTATTTT

clone_size: .
j_call: TRBJ2-3
v_call: TRBV24-1
d_call: .
cdr3_aa: CATSDWRLLDTQYF
cdr3_nt: TGTGCCACCAGTGATTGGCGGCTGCTTGATACGCAGTATTTT

clone_size: .
j_call: TRBJ1-2
v_call: TRBV14
d_call: .
cdr3_aa: CASSLQGGRGYTF
cdr3_nt: TGTGCCAGCAGTTTACAGGGAGGTCGGGGCTACACCTTC

clone_size: .
j_call: TRBJ2-5
v_call: TRBV11-2
d_call: .
cdr3_aa: CASSSEGGETQYF
cdr3_nt: TGTGCCAGCAGCTCAGAGGGCGGGGAGACCCAGTACTTC

clone_size: .
j_call: TRBJ1-3
v_call: TRBV4-3
d_call: .
cdr3_aa: CASSQDPRSDSGNTIYF
cdr3_nt: TGCGCCAGCAGCCAAGATCCACGGAGTGACTCTGGAAACACCATATATTTT

clone_size: .
j_call: TRBJ2-7
v_call: TRBV11-2
d_call: .
cdr3_aa: CASRRSGVGGYEQYF
cdr3_nt: TGTGCCAGCAGACGCTCCGGGGTCGGGGGTTACGAGCAGTACTTC

clone_size: .
j_call: TRBJ1-2
v_call: TRBV7-9
d_call: .
cdr3_aa: CASSPLGYTGANYGYTF
cdr3_nt: TGTGCCAGCAGCCCACTGGGGTATACCGGAGCTAACTATGGCTACACCTTC

clone_size: few
j_call: TRBJ2-3
v_call: TRBV7-2
d_call: .
cdr3_aa: CASSLALTLDTQYF
cdr3_nt: TGTGCCAGCAGCTTAGCACTAACACTGGATACGCAGTATTTT

clone_size: .
j_call: TRBJ2-7
v_call: TRBV6-2/TRBV6-3
d_call: .
cdr3_aa: CASSDRDEQYF
cdr3_nt: TGTGCCAGCAGCGATCGGGACGAGCAGTACTTC

clone_size: few
j_call: TRBJ1-6
v_call: TRBV3-1
d_call: .
cdr3_aa: CASSRQGLGYNSPLHF
cdr3_nt: TGTGCCAGCAGCCGCCAGGGGTTGGGCTATAATTCACCCCTCCACTTT

clone_size: .
j_call: TRBJ2-3
v_call: TRBV7-2
d_call: .
cdr3_aa: CASSYWAGAQSTQYF
cdr3_nt: TGTGCCAGCAGCTACTGGGCCGGCGCACAGAGCACGCAGTATTTT